This T cell receptor beta chain was sequenced for a study of memory CD4+ T cells and cytomegalovirus serostatus. The overall study: Healthy Belgian adult donors included about nine CMV-positive and 24 CMV-negative people.

In the authors' methods: Out-of-frame sequences were removed, leaving a few million distinct TCRbeta sequences. The method was immunoSEQ multiplex PCR; TCRdb's version includes in-frame clones alone and lacks a portion of them. The V and J calls and clone size are taken from that table; D and trimming were inferred from the DNA. Of about 43,000 clones in the sample, 60% to 85% were seen once. The sort gate was single viable CD3+CD4+CD8-CD45RO+ cells for memory CD4+ T cells. CD4+ T cells were isolated by positive magnetic selection. V shed 6 bases and J shed 4 bases, with 24 bases lying between them. The CDR3 spans 17 residues. Germline CDR1 and CDR2: MRHNA and SNTAGT. To note about this clone: The antigen is undetermined.

Study-level findings and limits: Suggested: most of the CMV-linked TCR signature lies in CD4+ memory cells.

This chain links TRBV6-4 with TRBJ1-2, with D maybe TRBD1 (5 bases). The sequence was collected from an adult in good health and CMV-seronegative. Source material: memory CD4+ T cells from blood. The CDR3 reads CASSDYGLRSGGYGYTF. In DNA form, the CDR3 reads TGTGCCAGCAGCGATTATGGGCTTCGATCGGGGGGCTATGGCTACACCTTC.